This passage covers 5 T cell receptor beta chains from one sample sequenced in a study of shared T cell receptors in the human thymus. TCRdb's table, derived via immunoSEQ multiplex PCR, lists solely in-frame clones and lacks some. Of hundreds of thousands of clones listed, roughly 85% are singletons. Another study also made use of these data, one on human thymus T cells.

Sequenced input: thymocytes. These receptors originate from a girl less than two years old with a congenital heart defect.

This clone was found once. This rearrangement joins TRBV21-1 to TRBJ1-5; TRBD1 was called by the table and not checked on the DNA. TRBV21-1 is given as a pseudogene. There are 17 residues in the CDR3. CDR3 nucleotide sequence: TGTGCCAGCAGCAATACCGGGGTCTCAGGGGGCAATCAGCCCCAGCATTTT. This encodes CASSNTGVSGGNQPQHF.

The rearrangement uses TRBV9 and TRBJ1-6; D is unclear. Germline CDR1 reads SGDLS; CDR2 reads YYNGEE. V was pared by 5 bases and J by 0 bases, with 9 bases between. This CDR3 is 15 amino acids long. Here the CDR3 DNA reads TGTGCCAGCAGTGCTGATAGCTCCTATAATTCACCCCTCCACTTT. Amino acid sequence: CASSADSSYNSPLHF.

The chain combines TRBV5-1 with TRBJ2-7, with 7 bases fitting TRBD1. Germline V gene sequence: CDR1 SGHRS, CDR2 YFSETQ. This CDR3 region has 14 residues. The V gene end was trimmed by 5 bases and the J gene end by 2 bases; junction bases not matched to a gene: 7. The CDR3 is CASRLRTGTYEQYF. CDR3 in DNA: TGCGCCAGCAGGCTCAGGACAGGTACCTACGAGCAGTACTTC.

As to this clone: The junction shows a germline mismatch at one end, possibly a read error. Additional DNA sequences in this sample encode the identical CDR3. In DNA, the CDR3 is TGCGCCAGTAGCCAATATGCAGTGACAGGGGTAAGGTATGGCTACACCTTC. It codes for CASSQYAVTGVRYGYTF. This chain uses TRBV4-3 with TRBJ1-2; 8 bases agree with TRBD1. The CDR3 covers 17 residues. The germline V gene encodes CDR1 LGHNA and CDR2 YSLEER.

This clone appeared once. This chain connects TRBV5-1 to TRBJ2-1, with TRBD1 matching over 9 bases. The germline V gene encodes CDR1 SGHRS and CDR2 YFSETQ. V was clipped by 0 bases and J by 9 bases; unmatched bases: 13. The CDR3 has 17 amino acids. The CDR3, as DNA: TGCGCCAGCAGCTTGGCCCTACCGGGACAGGGTAAGGGTGAGCAGTTCTTC. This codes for CASSLALPGQGKGEQFF.